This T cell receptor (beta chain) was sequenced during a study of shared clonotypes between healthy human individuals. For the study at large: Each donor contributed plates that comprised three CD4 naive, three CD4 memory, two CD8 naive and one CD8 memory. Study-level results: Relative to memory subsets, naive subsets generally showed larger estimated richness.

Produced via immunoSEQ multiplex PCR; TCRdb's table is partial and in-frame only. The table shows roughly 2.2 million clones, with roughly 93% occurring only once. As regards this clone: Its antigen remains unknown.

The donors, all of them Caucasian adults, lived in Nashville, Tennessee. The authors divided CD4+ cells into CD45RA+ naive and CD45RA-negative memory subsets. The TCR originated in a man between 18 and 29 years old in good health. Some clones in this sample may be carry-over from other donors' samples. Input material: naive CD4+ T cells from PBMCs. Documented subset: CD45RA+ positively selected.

The CDR3 spells CASSKTGQVGRLEQYF. The CDR3 nucleotides are TGTGCCAGCAGCAAAACCGGACAGGTGGGGAGACTCGAGCAGTACTTC. The J gene is TRBJ2-5, the V gene TRBV7-9; the match to TRBD1 covers 7 bases. The J call may be incorrect, as the DNA end agrees better with TRBJ2-7. This CDR3 has 16 residues. Germline assignment: CDR1 SEHNR and CDR2 FQNEAQ (reference sequence).